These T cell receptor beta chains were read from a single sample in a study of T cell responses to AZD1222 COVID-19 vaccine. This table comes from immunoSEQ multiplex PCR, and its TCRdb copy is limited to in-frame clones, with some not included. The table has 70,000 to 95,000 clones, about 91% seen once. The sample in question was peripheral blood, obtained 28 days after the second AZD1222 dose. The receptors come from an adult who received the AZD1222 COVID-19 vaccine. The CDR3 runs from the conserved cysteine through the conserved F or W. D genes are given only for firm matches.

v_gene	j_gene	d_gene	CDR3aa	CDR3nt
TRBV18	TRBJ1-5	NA	CASSADRNQPQHF	TGTGCCAGCTCCGCCGACAGAAATCAGCCCCAGCATTTT
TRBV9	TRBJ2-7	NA	CASSVGAGAFTEQYF	TGTGCCAGCAGCGTAGGGGCAGGGGCCTTCACCGAGCAGTACTTC
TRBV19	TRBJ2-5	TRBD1	CASSPTGTAKETQYF	TGTGCCAGTAGCCCAACCGGGACAGCAAAAGAGACCCAGTACTTC
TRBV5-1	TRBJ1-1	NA	CASSRSAEGGKAFF	TGCGCCAGCAGCCGTTCCGCGGAAGGCGGAAAGGCTTTCTTT
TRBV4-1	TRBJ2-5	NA	CASSQNGGSGRETQYF	TGCGCCAGCAGCCAAAACGGGGGATCAGGTCGTGAGACCCAGTACTTC
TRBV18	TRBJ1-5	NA	CASSPAGPSNQPQHF	TGTGCCAGCTCACCGGCAGGTCCGAGTAATCAGCCCCAGCATTTT
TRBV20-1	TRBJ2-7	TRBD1	CSASGTGGYEQYF	TGCAGTGCTAGTGGGACAGGGGGGTACGAGCAGTACTTC
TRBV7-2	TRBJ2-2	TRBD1	CASSARQGTTGELFF	TGTGCCAGCAGCGCGCGACAGGGGACGACCGGGGAGCTGTTTTTT
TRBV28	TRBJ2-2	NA	CASSSPSGVDSAGELFF	TGTGCCAGCAGTTCCCCCTCCGGGGTAGACTCGGCCGGGGAGCTGTTTTTT
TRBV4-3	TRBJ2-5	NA	CASSLTGTQLLETQYF	TGCGCCAGCAGCCTCACCGGGACTCAATTATTAGAGACCCAGTACTTC
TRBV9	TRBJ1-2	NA	CASSAGTNLNYGYTF	TGTGCCAGCAGCGCCGGGACTAACCTTAACTATGGCTACACCTTC
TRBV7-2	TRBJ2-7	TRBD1	CASSRDPGQGGNEQYF	TGTGCCAGCAGCCGGGACCCAGGACAGGGTGGAAACGAGCAGTACTTC
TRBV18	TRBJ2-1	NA	CASSPPRLDPNEQFF	TGTGCCAGCTCACCTCCCCGACTAGACCCCAATGAGCAGTTCTTC
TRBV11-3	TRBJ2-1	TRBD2	CASSFRTSGTRGGEQFF	TGTGCCAGCAGCTTTAGGACTAGCGGGACCCGAGGGGGTGAGCAGTTCTTC
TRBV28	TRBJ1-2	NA	CASSLWEGGTGLPHF	TGTGCCAGCAGTTTATGGGAAGGCGGCACAGGCCTTCCGCACTTC